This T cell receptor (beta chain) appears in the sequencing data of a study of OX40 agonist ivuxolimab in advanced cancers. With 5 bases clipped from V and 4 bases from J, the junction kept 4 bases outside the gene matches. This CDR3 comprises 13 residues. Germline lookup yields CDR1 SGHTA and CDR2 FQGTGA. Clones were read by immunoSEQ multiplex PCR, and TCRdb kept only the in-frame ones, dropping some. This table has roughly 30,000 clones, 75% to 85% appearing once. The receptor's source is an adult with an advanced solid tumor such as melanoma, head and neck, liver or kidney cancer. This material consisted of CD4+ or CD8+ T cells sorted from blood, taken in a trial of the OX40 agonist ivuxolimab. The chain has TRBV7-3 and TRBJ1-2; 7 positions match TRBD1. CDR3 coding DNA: TGTGCCAGCAGCAACAGGGGTGGCTATGGCTACACCTTC. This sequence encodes CASSNRGGYGYTF.